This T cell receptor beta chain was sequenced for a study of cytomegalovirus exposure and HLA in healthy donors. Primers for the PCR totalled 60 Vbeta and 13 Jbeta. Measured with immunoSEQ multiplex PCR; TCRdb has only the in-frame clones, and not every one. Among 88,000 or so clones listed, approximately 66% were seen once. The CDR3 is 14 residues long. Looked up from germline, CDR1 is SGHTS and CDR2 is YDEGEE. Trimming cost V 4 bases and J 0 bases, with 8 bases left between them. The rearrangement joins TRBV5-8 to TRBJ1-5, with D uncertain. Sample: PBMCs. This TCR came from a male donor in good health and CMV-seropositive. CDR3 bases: TGTGCCAGCAGCCATCAGTATAGCAATCAGCCCCAGCATTTT. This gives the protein CASSHQYSNQPQHF. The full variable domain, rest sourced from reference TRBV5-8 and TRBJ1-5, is EAGVTQSPTHLIKTRGQQATLRCSPISGHTSVYWYQQALGLGLQFLLWYDEGEERNRGNFPPRFSGRQFPNYSSELNVNALELEDSALYLCASSHQYSNQPQHFGDGTRLSIL.